This TCR beta chain was documented in a study of shared clonotypes between healthy human individuals. The study's findings and limits: As a rule, naive subsets had a larger estimated richness than memory subsets.

At a deep level, the assay was run. The input for sorted-subset replicate PCRs was 150 to 200 ng DNA, some 28,000 T cell genomes. Libraries were prepared by immunoSEQ multiplex PCR; TCRdb keeps only in-frame clonotypes and omits some of them. Of some 680,000 clones listed, about 80% are singletons. A word on this clone: Antigen specificity is unknown.

Germline V lookup: CDR1 MNHNS, CDR2 SASEGT. V was cut by 6 bases and J by 7 bases, with 15 bases left in between. The CDR3 length is 13 residues. The chain links TRBV6-1 to TRBJ2-5; possible D gene TRBD2, 6 bases. The source material was memory CD4+ T cells sorted from blood. As for subset: CD45RA-negative fraction. The sequence was collected from a woman aged 25 to 39 in good health. CDR3 coding DNA: TGTGCCAGCAGGGACGGGGGACGGTTGACCCAGTACTTC. It codes for CASRDGGRLTQYF.